The rows below give T cell receptor beta chains drawn from one sample of a study of beta chain features in type 1 diabetes. Some clones are missing from TCRdb's copy, which holds only in-frame ones; the method was immunoSEQ multiplex PCR. The sample carries hundreds of thousands of clones, roughly an eighth recorded once. Sequences were obtained from naive CD4+ T cells from blood. These TCRs come from a young woman in good health. CDR3s include the opening cysteine and the closing phenylalanine or tryptophan. Fields, in order: J gene, V gene, D gene, clone size, CDR3 DNA, CDR3 protein. The D gene is left open where the match is weak. Clone size is given for some rows only: seen once, a few or many times, or a class if the clone is expanded.

>TRBJ2-3|TRBV7-2|TRBD2|.
TGTGCCAGCAGCTTTAGCGGGAGCCAAGATACGCAGTATTTT
CASSFSGSQDTQYF
>TRBJ2-3|TRBV11-2|.|.
TGTGCCAGCAGCCCGACGGCAGATACGCAGTATTTT
CASSPTADTQYF
>TRBJ2-2|TRBV7-9|TRBD2|few
TGTGCCAGCAGCTCGGGACTAGCCGGGGAGCTGTTTTTT
CASSSGLAGELFF
>TRBJ2-1|TRBV14|.|few
TGTGCCAGCAAGGCCCAGTTGGGCCAGGGGCGCGATGAGCAGTTCTTC
CASKAQLGQGRDEQFF
>TRBJ2-1|TRBV7-9|TRBD2|.
TGTGCCAGCAGGGTCGGCAGCGGGAGTTCAAGGGAGCAGTTCTTC
CASRVGSGSSREQFF
>TRBJ1-4|TRBV9|.|.
TGTGCCAGCAGCGTACTAGGGGACTCGGAAAAACTGTTTTTT
CASSVLGDSEKLFF
>TRBJ1-1|TRBV14|.|.
TGTGCCAGCAGCCAAGTGGGTGCTGAAGCTTTCTTT
CASSQVGAEAFF
>TRBJ2-1|TRBV5-1|.|.
TGCGCCAGCAATAAAGGGCTAAACCAGCAGTTCTTC
CASNKGLNQQFF
>TRBJ1-2|TRBV7-4|.|.
TGTGCAGATGTGACATCAGCTATTGGCTACACCTTC
CADVTSAIGYTF
>TRBJ1-4|TRBV29-1|.|few
TGCAGCGTTGCCTCGGAACCGGAGAGGGAAAAACTGTTTTTT
CSVASEPEREKLFF
>TRBJ2-3|TRBV5-1|TRBD2|few
TGCGCCAGCAGCTCGGGGGGAACTAGCACAGATACGCAGTATTTT
CASSSGGTSTDTQYF
>TRBJ1-6|TRBV4-2|.|.
TGTGCCAGCAGCCAAGAGTGGGTACTGGGGAATCAAAATTCACCCCTCCACTTT
CASSQEWVLGNQNSPLHF
>TRBJ2-6|TRBV15|.|.
TGTGCCACCAGCAGAGAGTCGCTAGCAGATCGCTGGGGGGCCAACGTCCTGACTTTC
CATSRESLADRWGANVLTF
>TRBJ2-3|TRBV9|.|few
TGTGCCAGCAGTGGTCTGTCGACTAGCACAGATACGCAGTATTTT
CASSGLSTSTDTQYF
>TRBJ2-5|TRBV7-9|TRBD1|.
TGTGCCGGGCAGAGGGGACAGGGATTTCCGGAGACCCAGTACTTC
CAGQRGQGFPETQYF
>TRBJ2-3|TRBV9|TRBD2|few
TGTGCCAGCAGCGTAGTAAGCGGGAGTTCAGATACGCAGTATTTT
CASSVVSGSSDTQYF
>TRBJ1-2|TRBV19|TRBD1|.
TGTGCCAGTAGTGAGCGCGACAGGGCTAACTATGGCTACACCTTC
CASSERDRANYGYTF
>TRBJ2-5|TRBV2|TRBD1|.
TGTGCCAGCAGTCGCCTCACAGGGGGCGGAGAGACCCAGTACTTC
CASSRLTGGGETQYF
>TRBJ1-2|TRBV25-1|TRBD1|.
TGTGCCAGCAGTGAATTGGAGGGGGCGAAGATGGGTGGCTACACCTTC
CASSELEGAKMGGYTF
>TRBJ2-6|TRBV4-3|.|few
TGCGCCAGCAGCCGAGGGTACAGGGAAGGGGCCAACGTCCTGACTTTC
CASSRGYREGANVLTF
>TRBJ2-3|TRBV27|TRBD2|few
TGTGCCAGCAGTTTAGGGTTAGCGGGAGAAATCGGGGCGCAGTATTTT
CASSLGLAGEIGAQYF
>TRBJ2-1|TRBV7-8|.|.
TGTGCCAGCAGCCCCGCCCGGGCAGGGAATGAGCAGTTCTTC
CASSPARAGNEQFF
>TRBJ2-7|TRBV18|.|.
TGTGCCAGCTCTCCGACAGGTAACGAGCAGTACTTC
CASSPTGNEQYF
>TRBJ2-5|TRBV7-2|.|.
TGTGCCAGCAGCTACCTCCGGGGGGCATCCCAAGAGACCCAGTACTTC
CASSYLRGASQETQYF
>TRBJ2-1|TRBV10-3|TRBD2|.
TGTGCCATCAGTGTAGCGGGGGATGGTGCTGAGCAGTTCTTC
CAISVAGDGAEQFF
>TRBJ2-1|TRBV9|TRBD2|.
TGTGCCAGCAGCGGGGGACTAGCGGGTCGCTACAATGAGCAGTTCTTC
CASSGGLAGRYNEQFF
>TRBJ1-3|TRBV7-9|TRBD1|.
TGTGCCACTTCGACAGGGGCGTCTGGAAACACCATATATTTT
CATSTGASGNTIYF
>TRBJ2-6|TRBV28|TRBD2|.
TGTGCCAGCAGTTCCCCGGGGGGATCGGGGGCCAACGTCCTGACTTTC
CASSSPGGSGANVLTF
>TRBJ2-1|TRBV29-1|.|few
TGCAGCGGCCCCCTAGAGGGTTTCCAGCAGTTCTTC
CSGPLEGFQQFF
>TRBJ2-3|TRBV7-2|TRBD2|.
TGTGCCAGCAGCTTAGCGGGGACTAGCGGGCGGACAGATACGCAGTATTTT
CASSLAGTSGRTDTQYF
>TRBJ1-2|TRBV2|.|.
TGTGCCAGCAGGAATTATGGGAACTATGGCTACACCTTC
CASRNYGNYGYTF
>TRBJ1-2|TRBV28|.|few
TGTGCCAGCAGTTTAGTCCATAACTATGGCTACACCTTC
CASSLVHNYGYTF
>TRBJ1-1|TRBV29-1|.|.
TGCAGCGTTGTAAGGAACACTGAAGCTTTCTTT
CSVVRNTEAFF
>TRBJ1-6|TRBV2|.|few
TGTGCCAGCAGCGAACGATCTTGGCGGAACCCCAATTCACCCCTCCACTTT
CASSERSWRNPNSPLHF
>TRBJ2-5|TRBV27|TRBD1|few
TGTGCCAGCAGTCTTTCTGGGACAGCCCAAGAGACCCAGTACTTC
CASSLSGTAQETQYF
>TRBJ2-5|TRBV13|TRBD1|.
TGTGCCAGCAGCCAGAACCGGGACAGAAGGTTTGGAGGGACCCAGTACTTC
CASSQNRDRRFGGTQYF
>TRBJ2-1|TRBV2|TRBD1|.
TGTGCCAGCAGAATCGGGACAGACTTCTACAATGAGCAGTTCTTC
CASRIGTDFYNEQFF
>TRBJ2-3|TRBV7-2|.|.
TGTGCCAGCAGCCACCGACCAGACACAGATACGCAGTATTTT
CASSHRPDTDTQYF
>TRBJ2-1|TRBV29-1|TRBD2|few
TGCAGCGTTGTCCGTCTAGCGGGTTTAGATGAGCAGTTCTTC
CSVVRLAGLDEQFF
>TRBJ2-7|TRBV19|.|.
TGTGCCAGTAGGCTCGACAGACACTCCTACGAGCAGTACTTC
CASRLDRHSYEQYF
>TRBJ1-2|TRBV15|.|.
TGTGCCACCAGCATCGAGGGCCGAGGCTACACCTTC
CATSIEGRGYTF
>TRBJ2-4|TRBV9|.|few
TGTGCCAGCAGCGTAGGAGACACCGCCAAAAACATTCAGTACTTC
CASSVGDTAKNIQYF
>TRBJ2-6|TRBV7-2|.|few
TGTGCCAGCAGCTCCATACCTGGTTCCAACGTCCTGACTTTC
CASSSIPGSNVLTF
>TRBJ1-1|TRBV18|.|.
TGTGCCAGCTCACCACGGCCCGGGGTAGTTACTGAAGCTTTCTTT
CASSPRPGVVTEAFF
>TRBJ1-1|TRBV7-9|.|few
TGTGCCAGCAGCCTCCTGGGACTGTTCAACACTGAAGCTTTCTTT
CASSLLGLFNTEAFF
>TRBJ1-1|TRBV6-6|.|few
TGTGCCAGCATTCCAAGACACATGAACACTGAAGCTTTCTTT
CASIPRHMNTEAFF
>TRBJ2-4|TRBV6-6|.|few
TGTGCCAGCAGACAAGGGACTCCCGGGGGCGACATTCAGTACTTC
CASRQGTPGGDIQYF
>TRBJ1-5|TRBV7-2|.|.
TGTGCCAGCAGCTTAGGAGAGTGGGATCAGCCCCAGCATTTT
CASSLGEWDQPQHF
>TRBJ2-1|TRBV28|.|.
TGTGCCAGCGGCAACCGAGGGACTTTCTACAATGAGCAGTTCTTC
CASGNRGTFYNEQFF